The present TCR beta chain was sequenced within a study of Graves' ophthalmopathy and Graves' hyperthyroidism. Germline CDR1 reads SGHDN; CDR2 reads FVKESK. This CDR3 is 18 amino acids long. V dropped 0 bases and J dropped 6 bases, with 21 bases sitting between them. Amplified TCR beta CDR3 regions were obtained using RNA transcripts as template. HTBI primers were used in a first-round RT-PCR, which preceded a second-round multiplex PCR. TCRdb re-analysed the multiplex PCR reads in MiXCR, keeping a single row per CDR3 protein. Seen here are some 750,000 distinct CDR3 sequences, roughly 40% observed once, and the top ten hold 44%. Having ophthalmopathy, the donors showed moderate-to-severe activity, CAS ≥3 and NOSPECS ≥4, with disease lasting under 3 months. Other autoimmune disease, uncontrolled infection, pregnancy and lactation led to exclusion. The evidence that diagnosis relied on was clinical symptoms, serum thyroxine, TRAb, thyroid ultrasound and orbital computed tomography. As the starting material, 8 to 10 ml of fresh peripheral blood yielded the PBMCs.

The chain is built from TRBV14 and TRBJ1-5, with a tentative D call TRBD1 (5 bases). The sample comprised peripheral blood. The TCR comes from an adult man with Graves' ophthalmopathy. CDR3 region: CASSQDLWGRARGQPQHF. CDR3 bases: TGTGCCAGCAGCCAAGATCTTTGGGGCAGGGCAAGGGGTCAGCCCCAGCATTTT. Supplemented by reference TRBV14 and TRBJ1-5, the full variable domain reads EAGVTQFPSHSVIEKGQTVTLRCDPISGHDNLYWYRRVMGKEIKFLLHFVKESKQDESGMPNNRFLAERTGGTYSTLKVQPAELEDSGVYFCASSQDLWGRARGQPQHFGDGTRLSIL.